The following is a TCR beta chain sequence with its context. Its antigen is as yet unknown. These data are taken from a study of monozygotic twins with inflammatory bowel disease. The CDR3 is 14 residues long. Germline V CDR1 and CDR2: MGHRA, YSYEKL. Addition of UMIs with a 6-nucleotide sample barcode was achieved by template switching. For each CDR3 protein, TCRdb gives one entry from its re-call of the 5' RACE reads, without DNA. Its table records 300,000 to 350,000 distinct CDR3 sequences. Study-wide findings and caveats: Evidence did not back any single strong signal or clonotype linked to IBD. Clonotype sharing was lower in IBD patients than healthy twins, most markedly with disease activity.

The genes are TRBV4-1 and TRBJ2-5; TCRdb gives TRBD1 as the D gene, but with no DNA this cannot be confirmed. The material sequenced was blood. This sequence originates from a human donor with ulcerative colitis or Crohn's disease, or a healthy co-twin of an affected twin (not recorded which). The CDR3 is CASSHGTAQETQYF.